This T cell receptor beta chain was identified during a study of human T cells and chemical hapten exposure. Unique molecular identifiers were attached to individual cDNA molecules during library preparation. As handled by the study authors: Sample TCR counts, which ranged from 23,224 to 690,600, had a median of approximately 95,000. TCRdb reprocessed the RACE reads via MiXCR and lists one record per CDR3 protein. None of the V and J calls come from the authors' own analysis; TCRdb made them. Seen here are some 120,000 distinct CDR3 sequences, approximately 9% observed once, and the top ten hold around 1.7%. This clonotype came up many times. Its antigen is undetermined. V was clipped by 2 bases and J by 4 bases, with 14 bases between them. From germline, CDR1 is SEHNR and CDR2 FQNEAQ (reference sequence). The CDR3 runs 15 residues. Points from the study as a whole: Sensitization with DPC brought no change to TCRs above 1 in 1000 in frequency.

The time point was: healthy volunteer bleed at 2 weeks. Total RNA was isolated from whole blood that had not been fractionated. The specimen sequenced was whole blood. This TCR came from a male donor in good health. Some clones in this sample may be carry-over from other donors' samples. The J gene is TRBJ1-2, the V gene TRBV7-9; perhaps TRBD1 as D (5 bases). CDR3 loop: CASSLHQDNFYGYTF. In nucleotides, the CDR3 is TGTGCCAGCAGCTTACACCAGGACAACTTCTATGGCTACACCTTC.